One and the same sample provided the 19 T cell receptor beta chains below, sequenced in a study of blood T cell repertoires in COVID-19. The protocol was immunoSEQ multiplex PCR, while the TCRdb copy is restricted to in-frame clones and leaves out a portion. The repertoire holds about 280,000 clones, with roughly nine tenths as singletons. The specimen was peripheral blood. These receptors all come from a man aged 50 to 60 with acute or convalescent COVID-19.

Many counts were recorded for this clone. The V gene is TRBV2, the J gene TRBJ2-6; D ambiguous. The CDR3 consists of 16 residues. The ends were cut back, 5 bases at V and 3 bases at J, with 14 bases in the middle. Germline V gene data show CDR1 as SNHLY and CDR2 as FYNNEI. CDR3 nucleotide sequence: TGTGCCAGCAGTAACCCCCTCTCGGGTGGGGCCAACGTCCTGACTTTC. Its protein product is CASSNPLSGGANVLTF.

The rearrangement links TRBV2 to TRBJ2-4; 11 bases agree with TRBD1. The CDR3 consists of 13 residues. Per germline, CDR1 SNHLY and CDR2 FYNNEI. After removal of 6 bases from V and 7 bases from J, the junction contained 2 bases not matched to a gene. The DNA for the CDR3 is TGTGCCAGCAGGGGGACAGGGGGGAACATTCAGTACTTC. It yields the protein CASRGTGGNIQYF.

The chain recombines TRBV29-1 with TRBJ1-2; D gene uncertain. Germline lookup yields CDR1 SQVTM and CDR2 ANQGSEA. This CDR3 is 12 amino acids long. V lost 6 bases and J 4 bases, leaving 12 bases between the germline ends. The CDR3 protein is CSVAAEGYGYTF. Written as DNA, the CDR3 is TGCAGCGTCGCCGCGGAAGGCTATGGCTACACCTTC. The whole variable domain, remainder taken from reference TRBV29-1 and TRBJ1-2, is SAVISQKPSRDICQRGTSLTIQCQVDSQVTMMFWYRQQPGQSLTLIATANQGSEATYESGFVIDKFPISRPNLTFSTLTVSNMSPEDSSIYLCSVAAEGYGYTFGSGTRLTVV.

The chain couples TRBV14 to TRBJ1-2; D is uncertain. The V end lost 4 bases, the J end lost 6 bases, and 12 bases lay between the germline ends. Germline CDR1 reads SGHDN; CDR2 reads FVKESK. The length of the CDR3 is 13 residues. The CDR3 is CASSPGLGDGYTF. Here the CDR3 DNA reads TGTGCCAGCAGCCCGGGCCTGGGAGATGGCTACACCTTC.

V gene TRBV5-1 combines with J gene TRBJ2-3; TRBD1 is a possible D gene (6 bases). V was clipped by 8 bases and J by 0 bases, with 13 bases between them. CDR3 length: 14 amino acids. Germline assignment: CDR1 SGHRS and CDR2 YFSETQ. CDR3 sequence reads: CASPRDISTDTQYF. CDR3 nucleotide sequence: TGCGCCAGTCCAAGGGACATAAGCACAGATACGCAGTATTTT. The entire variable domain, with the rest obtained from reference TRBV5-1 and TRBJ2-3, is as follows: KAGVTQTPRYLIKTRGQQVTLSCSPISGHRSVSWYQQTPGQGLQFLFEYFSETQRNKGNFPGRFSGRQFSNSRSEMNVSTLELGDSALYLCASPRDISTDTQYFGPGTRLTVL.

The chain carries TRBV29-1 and TRBJ1-1; D uncertain. CDR1 is SQVTM and CDR2 is ANQGSEA in the germline V gene. The CDR3 runs to 12 residues. Trimming removed 6 bases from V and 1 base from J, with 9 bases in between. CDR3: CSVDNTNTEAFF. The DNA for the CDR3 is TGCAGCGTAGATAACACGAACACTGAAGCTTTCTTT. The full variable domain, its missing parts supplied by reference TRBV29-1 and TRBJ1-1, is SAVISQKPSRDICQRGTSLTIQCQVDSQVTMMFWYRQQPGQSLTLIATANQGSEATYESGFVIDKFPISRPNLTFSTLTVSNMSPEDSSIYLCSVDNTNTEAFFGQGTRLTVV.

This clone was seen a single time. This rearrangement joins TRBV29-1 to TRBJ2-2; a possible D gene is TRBD1 (6 bases). V lost 6 bases and J lost 1, with 12 bases in between. The CDR3 covers 14 residues. Germline-derived CDR1 and CDR2 are SQVTM and ANQGSEA. The CDR3 DNA sequence: TGCAGCGTAATACAGGGCCGGAACACCGGGGAGCTGTTTTTT. The encoded protein is CSVIQGRNTGELFF.

The rearrangement uses TRBV9 and TRBJ1-2; 8 bases are shared with TRBD1. This CDR3 region has 16 residues. The J segment lost 4 bases and the V segment lost 4 bases, leaving 12 bases of the junction unmatched. Germline assignment: CDR1 SGDLS and CDR2 YYNGEE. CDR3 bases: TGTGCCAGCAGCCTCCGAGGACAGGGAGGGACCTATGGCTACACCTTC. Its protein product is CASSLRGQGGTYGYTF.

This chain connects TRBV5-8 to TRBJ1-1; D is perhaps TRBD1 (5 bases). CDR1 is SGHTS and CDR2 is YDEGEE in the germline V gene. V was clipped by 2 bases and J by 9 bases, with 11 bases between them. The CDR3 is made up of 12 amino acids. As DNA, the CDR3 is TGTGCCAGCAGCTTACGACAGCCGAAAGCTTTCTTT. This gives the protein CASSLRQPKAFF.

This chain uses TRBV20-1 with TRBJ2-2; D remains unclear. The CDR3 contains 11 residues. Trimming shortened V by 6 bases and J by 5 bases, and 7 bases separated the two germline ends. CDR1 is DFQATT and CDR2 is SNEGSKA in the germline V gene (reference sequence). The CDR3 sequence: CSARATGELFF. The CDR3 coding sequence is TGCAGTGCGCGCGCGACCGGGGAGCTGTTTTTT.

The chain combines TRBV5-1 with TRBJ1-5; 7 nucleotides line up with TRBD1. CDR1 SGHRS and CDR2 YFSETQ come from the germline V gene. CDR3 length: 14 amino acids. The ends lost 0 bases at V and 7 bases at J; junction bases unmatched: 4. DNA for the CDR3: TGCGCCAGCAGCTTGGTGGCAGGGGGGCAGCCCCAGCATTTT. Translation gives CASSLVAGGQPQHF.

The rearrangement links TRBV13 to TRBJ2-3; D is possibly TRBD1 (6 bases). This CDR3 has 15 residues. CDR1 is PRHDT, CDR2 FYEKMQ, per germline (reference sequence). V was pared by 1 base and J by 1 base, with 9 bases between. The DNA of the CDR3 is TGTGCCAGCAGCTTAGAGGGGGTCCGCACAGATACGCAGTATTTT. Translated, it gives CASSLEGVRTDTQYF.

V gene TRBV10-3 combines with J gene TRBJ2-2; 9 bases are a match to TRBD1. This CDR3 comprises 14 residues. The V segment lost 10 bases and the J segment 3 bases; nucleotides outside the gene matches: 6. CDR1 is ENHRY, CDR2 SYGVKD, per germline. CDR3 sequence reads: CATRDRVDTGELFF. For the CDR3, the DNA is TGTGCCACACGGGACAGGGTCGACACCGGGGAGCTGTTTTTT.

This chain joins TRBV20-1 and TRBJ1-2; D not resolved. CDR1 is DFQATT and CDR2 is SNEGSKA in the germline V gene (reference sequence). CDR3 length: 9 amino acids. Trimming removed 5 bases from V and 8 bases from J, with 6 bases in between. The CDR3 region is CSAPQGYTF. The CDR3, as DNA: TGCAGTGCTCCCCAGGGCTACACCTTC.

The chain employs TRBV5-8 and TRBJ1-2, with D unclear. Trimming took 2 bases from V and 8 from J, leaving 10 bases between them. The CDR3 has 12 residues. The germline V gene encodes CDR1 SGHTS and CDR2 YDEGEE. This chain's CDR3 is CASSLNGRGYTF. As DNA, the CDR3 is TGTGCCAGCAGCTTAAACGGGAGGGGCTACACCTTC. The variable domain in full, with the rest retrieved from reference TRBV5-8 and TRBJ1-2, is EAGVTQSPTHLIKTRGQQATLRCSPISGHTSVYWYQQALGLGLQFLLWYDEGEERNRGNFPPRFSGRQFPNYSSELNVNALELEDSALYLCASSLNGRGYTFGSGTRLTVV.

This clone was seen only once. The rearrangement uses TRBV6-5 and TRBJ1-2; maybe TRBD1 (6 bases). In germline, CDR1 is MNHEY, CDR2 SVGAGI. Trimming pared 6 bases from V and 2 bases from J, leaving 16 bases between. CDR3 length equals 15 residues. In DNA form, the CDR3 reads TGTGCCAGCAGACATTACGTTGGGGGCAACTATGGCTACACCTTC. This translates into CASRHYVGGNYGYTF.

V is TRBV2 and J is TRBJ1-1; unclear D gene. With 6 bases removed from V and 0 bases from J, the gap between germline ends came to 8 bases. Looked up from germline, CDR1 is SNHLY and CDR2 is FYNNEI. The CDR3 spans 13 residues. The CDR3 is CASSPGVNTEAFF. CDR3 DNA sequence: TGTGCCAGCAGCCCCGGGGTGAACACTGAAGCTTTCTTT.

The rearrangement links TRBV19 to TRBJ2-7, with D unresolved. CDR1 LNHDA and CDR2 SQIVND come from the germline V gene (reference sequence). V lost 5 bases and J lost 6, with 14 bases in between. The CDR3 is 13 amino acids. The CDR3 loop reads CASSGSTGGEQYF. CDR3 nucleotide sequence: TGTGCCAGTAGTGGGTCCACCGGCGGCGAGCAGTACTTC.

This chain links TRBV6-5 with TRBJ2-2, with 11 bases lining up with TRBD1. The CDR3 sequence is 16 residues long. Germline assignment: CDR1 MNHEY and CDR2 SVGAGI. Unmatched junction bases numbered 9, after V lost 4 bases and J lost 8 bases. CDR3 nucleotide sequence: TGTGCCAGCAGTTTCGGGACAGGGGGAATGGGAGGGGAGCTGTTTTTT. Translation: CASSFGTGGMGGELFF.